What follows describes a single T cell receptor (beta chain). Its target is not known. These data originate in a study of PD-L1 blockade in urothelial cancer. Study-level information: Of roughly 31 patients, about two dozen were males with bladder-origin urothelial cancer. Study patients had been treated with 0 to 3 previous chemotherapy regimens. Reported median T cell count for blood samples was more than 110,000.

As to time point: peripheral blood 6 weeks after treatment start. Germline V gives CDR1 SEHNR, CDR2 FQNEAQ (reference sequence). The CDR3 length is 15 residues. V was pared by 4 bases and J by 10 bases, with 6 bases of the junction left unmatched. Study-wide results and limits: Better survival was predicted when blood TCR clonality before treatment fell below the median.

Libraries were prepared by immunoSEQ multiplex PCR; TCRdb keeps only in-frame clonotypes and omits some of them. This sample has 41,000 or so clones, with roughly 81% found just once. This chain links TRBV7-9 with TRBJ2-1, with 14 bases lining up with TRBD2. This material consisted of PBMCs, taken around atezolizumab (anti-PD-L1) treatment. The clonotype was recovered from an older man with urothelial cancer. CDR3 amino acids: CASSSGTSGSDEQFF. CDR3 nucleotides: TGTGCCAGCAGCTCCGGGACTAGCGGGAGTGACGAGCAGTTCTTC.